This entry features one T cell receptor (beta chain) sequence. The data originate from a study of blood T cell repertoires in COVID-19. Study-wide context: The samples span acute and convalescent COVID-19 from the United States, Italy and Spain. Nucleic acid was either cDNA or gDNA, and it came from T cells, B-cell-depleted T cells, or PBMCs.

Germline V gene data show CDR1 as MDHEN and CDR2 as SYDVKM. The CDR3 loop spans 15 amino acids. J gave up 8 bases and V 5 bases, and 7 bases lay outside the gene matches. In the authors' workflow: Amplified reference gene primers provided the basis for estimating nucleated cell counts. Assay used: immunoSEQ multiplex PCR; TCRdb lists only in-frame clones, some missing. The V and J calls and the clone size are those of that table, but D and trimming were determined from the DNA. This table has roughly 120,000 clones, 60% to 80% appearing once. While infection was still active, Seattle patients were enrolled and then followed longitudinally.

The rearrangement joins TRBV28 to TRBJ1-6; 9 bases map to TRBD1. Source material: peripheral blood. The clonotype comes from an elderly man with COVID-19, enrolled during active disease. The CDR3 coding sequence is TGTGCCAGCAGTAAACAGGGGGCTGGGGATTCACCCCTCCACTTT. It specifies CASSKQGAGDSPLHF. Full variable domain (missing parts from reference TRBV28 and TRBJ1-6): DVKVTQSSRYLVKRTGEKVFLECVQDMDHENMFWYRQDPGLGLRLIYFSYDVKMKEKGDIPEGYSVSREKKERFSLILESASTNQTSMYLCASSKQGAGDSPLHFGNGTRLTVT.